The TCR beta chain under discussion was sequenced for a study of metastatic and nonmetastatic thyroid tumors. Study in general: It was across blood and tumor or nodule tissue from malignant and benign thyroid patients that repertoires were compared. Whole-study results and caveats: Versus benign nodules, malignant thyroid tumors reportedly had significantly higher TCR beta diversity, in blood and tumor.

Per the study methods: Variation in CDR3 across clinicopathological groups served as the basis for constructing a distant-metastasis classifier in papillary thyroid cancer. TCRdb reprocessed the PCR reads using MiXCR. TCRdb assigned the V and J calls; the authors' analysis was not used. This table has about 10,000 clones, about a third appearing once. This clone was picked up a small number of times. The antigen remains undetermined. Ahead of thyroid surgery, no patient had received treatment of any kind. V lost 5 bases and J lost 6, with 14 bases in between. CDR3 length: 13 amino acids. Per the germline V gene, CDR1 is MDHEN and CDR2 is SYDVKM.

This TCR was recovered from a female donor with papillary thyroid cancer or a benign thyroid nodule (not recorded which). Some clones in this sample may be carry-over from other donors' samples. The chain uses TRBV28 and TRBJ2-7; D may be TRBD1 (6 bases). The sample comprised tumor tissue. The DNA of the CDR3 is TGTGCCAGCAGTACAATACAGGGATCCGAGCAGTACTTC. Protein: CASSTIQGSEQYF.